This T cell receptor beta chain is from a study of T cells in Graves' hyperthyroidism and ophthalmopathy. This clonotype was detected only a few times. Trimming removed 5 bases from V and 6 bases from J; junction bases left unmatched: 11. CDR3 length equals 17 residues. Germline V CDR1 and CDR2: LNHDA, SQIVND (reference sequence). Amplification of TCR beta CDR3 regions used RNA as the template. First-round RT-PCR targeting the TCR CDR3 was performed with the HTBI primer set. One entry per CDR3 protein results from TCRdb running MiXCR on the multiplex PCR reads. Of 500,000 to 750,000 distinct CDR3 sequences in the sample, less than 20% were seen once.

The sequencing sample was made of blood. This receptor was obtained from a woman aged 25 to 45 with Graves' hyperthyroidism. The chain is built from TRBV19 and TRBJ2-2; the match to TRBD2 covers 11 bases. CDR3 coding DNA: TGTGCCAGTAGTTTTCGGCCTAGCGGGAGGATGGCCGGGGAGCTGTTTTTT. The encoded protein is CASSFRPSGRMAGELFF.